One and the same sample provided the 3 T cell receptor beta chains below, sequenced in a study of blood T cell repertoires in COVID-19. Assay: immunoSEQ multiplex PCR; the TCRdb copy retains only in-frame clones and omits some. The sample lists 150,000 to 200,000 clones; around nine tenths were seen once. The specimen was peripheral blood. The receptors originated from a human donor in a cohort sampled during active COVID-19.

The CDR3 bases are TGTGCCAGCAGCCAGACGAGGAGGAGCTCAACAAGGAACACTGAAGCTTTCTTT. Encoded protein: CASSQTRRSSTRNTEAFF. The gene calls are TRBV3-1 (or the pseudogene TRBV3-2) and TRBJ1-1; D uncertain. The V gene's germline CDR1 is LGHDT and CDR2 YNNKEL (reference sequence). V was trimmed by 3 bases and J by 1 base, leaving 21 bases between them. This CDR3 region has 18 residues.

This clone appeared a few times. The J gene is TRBJ2-7, the V gene TRBV4-3, with 10 bases fitting TRBD2. V gave up 1 base and J gave up 2 bases; unmatched junction bases: 8. The CDR3 extends over 17 amino acids. Germline CDR1 LGHNA, CDR2 YSLEER. This CDR3 reads CASSQVGIAGGPYEQYF. The CDR3 DNA follows: TGCGCCAGCAGCCAAGTCGGAATAGCGGGAGGACCCTACGAGCAGTACTTC.

The chain has TRBV28 and TRBJ2-1; D is uncertain. V dropped 6 bases and J dropped 8 bases, with 17 bases sitting between them. From germline, CDR1 is MDHEN and CDR2 SYDVKM. The CDR3 runs 14 residues. CDR3 in amino acids: CASRRLSTHDEQFF. The CDR3 region has the DNA TGTGCCAGCAGACGCCTCTCTACGCACGATGAGCAGTTCTTC. Variable domain in full (rest from reference TRBV28 and TRBJ2-1): DVKVTQSSRYLVKRTGEKVFLECVQDMDHENMFWYRQDPGLGLRLIYFSYDVKMKEKGDIPEGYSVSREKKERFSLILESASTNQTSMYLCASRRLSTHDEQFFGPGTRLTVL.